This T cell receptor beta chain is from a study of regulatory T cells in long-lasting Graves disease. The length of the CDR3 is 14 residues. The germline V gene encodes CDR1 SGHRS and CDR2 YFSETQ. Trimming removed 0 bases from V and 8 bases from J, with 12 bases in between. Time point noted: newly diagnosed GD, antithyroid drugs for less than 3 months. RNA extracted from PBMCs served as the sequencing template. Sequencing libraries for TCR beta were prepared with iRepertoire HTBI primers and Arm-PCR of CDR3 regions. Each CDR3 protein gets one entry after TCRdb re-called the multiplex PCR reads with MiXCR. This sample has roughly 560,000 distinct CDR3 sequences, with 15% to 20% found just once. The same data also contributed to another study, on T cells in Graves' hyperthyroidism and ophthalmopathy. According to that study: Carried out on the TCR CDR3, a first-round RT-PCR used the HTBI primer set. A 13 V-J model separated ophthalmopathy from stable hyperthyroidism.

This sequence originates from a woman aged 35-65 years with Graves disease. Material: peripheral blood mononuclear cells (PBMCs), obtained at new diagnosis, from a patient treated with antithyroid drugs. The V and J genes are TRBV5-1 and TRBJ2-1; D might be TRBD2 (5 bases). The CDR3 loop reads CASSLAAVPDEQFF. As DNA, the CDR3 is TGCGCCAGCAGCTTGGCAGCGGTCCCTGATGAGCAGTTCTTC.